Each of the 14 T cell receptor beta chains below was sequenced from the same sample in a study of shared clonotypes between healthy human individuals. Method: immunoSEQ multiplex PCR; TCRdb's copy keeps in-frame clones and lacks some. There are 330,000 or so clones in the sample; less than 85% occur only once, and about 9.3% lies in the top ten. Sequences were obtained from memory CD4+ T cells sorted from blood. Noted subset: CD45RA-negative fraction. Receptor source: a young man in good health.

The sample holds one count of this clone. CDR3 loop: CASRPQRGVKYF. CDR3 nucleotide sequence: TGTGCCAGCAGACCCCAGCGGGGGGTGAAGTACTTC. This chain links TRBV6-4 with TRBJ2-7, with TRBD2 matching 9 bases. The V and J ends lost 6 bases and 11 bases, in that order; junction bases with no gene match: 8. Per germline, CDR1 MRHNA and CDR2 SNTAGT. The length of the CDR3 is 12 residues.

About this clone itself: Other nucleotide sequences in the sample specify the same CDR3. The CDR3 here is CASSLAGGDYGYTF. In nucleotides, the CDR3 is TGCGCCAGCAGCTTGGCCGGGGGTGACTATGGCTACACCTTC. V gene TRBV5-1 combines with J gene TRBJ1-2; D is possibly TRBD1 (5 bases). V lost 0 bases and J 3 bases, leaving 9 bases between the germline ends. The CDR3 spans 14 residues. Germline V gives CDR1 SGHRS, CDR2 YFSETQ.

This clone was counted between two and nine times. The chain couples TRBV7-6 to TRBJ2-6, with D perhaps matching TRBD1 or TRBD2 (5 bases each). This CDR3 is 18 amino acids long. CDR1 is SGHVS and CDR2 is FNYEAQ in the germline V gene. V was cut by 1 base and J by 0 bases, with 13 bases left in between. CDR3 sequence (DNA): TGTGCCAGCAGCTTAGGATGGGACGGAACCTCTGGGGCCAACGTCCTGACTTTC. This sequence encodes CASSLGWDGTSGANVLTF. The full variable domain, in which reference TRBV7-6 and TRBJ2-6 provide the parts outside the CDR3, is GAGVSQSPRYKVTKRGQDVALRCDPISGHVSLYWYRQALGQGPEFLTYFNYEAQQDKSGLPNDRFSAERPEGSISTLTIQRTEQRDSAMYRCASSLGWDGTSGANVLTFGAGSRLTVL.

The chain is built from TRBV4-1 and TRBJ2-7, with D perhaps matching TRBD2 (5 bases). Germline values: CDR1 MGHRA, CDR2 YSYEKL. The CDR3 is 15 amino acids. V lost 3 bases and J 1 base, leaving 13 bases between the germline ends. CDR3 sequence reads: CASSQSTGYSYEQYF. The CDR3 DNA reads as TGCGCCAGCAGCCAGTCGACGGGATATTCCTACGAGCAGTACTTC.

In its sample, this clone was seen a few times. The same CDR3 also results from other DNA sequences found in this sample. CDR3 nucleotide sequence: TGTGCCAGCAGTGGGGTTACAGATACGCAGTATTTT. It is translated as CASSGVTDTQYF. The chain is built from TRBV6-1 and TRBJ2-3; no firm D call. The CDR3 consists of 12 residues. V lost 4 bases and J lost 3, with 5 bases in between. Germline V gene sequence: CDR1 MNHNS, CDR2 SASEGT.

This clone was observed at least ten times. This chain links TRBV7-6 with TRBJ2-1; TRBD1 aligns across 7 bases. J lost 3 bases, V lost 5 bases, and 16 bases had no gene match. Germline CDR1 is SGHVS and CDR2 is FNYEAQ. This CDR3 is 18 amino acids long. The CDR3 loop reads CASSPPLTTGTDYNEQFF. The CDR3 DNA follows: TGTGCCAGCAGCCCGCCTCTTACGACAGGGACGGACTACAATGAGCAGTTCTTC.

V and J are TRBV29-1 and TRBJ2-3; TRBD2 aligns across 8 bases. V was clipped by 8 bases and J by 0 bases; unmatched bases: 7. The germline V gene has CDR1 SQVTM and CDR2 ANQGSEA. The CDR3 has 14 amino acids. CDR3 residues: CSSMSGRSTDTQYF. The DNA for the CDR3 is TGCAGCTCCATGAGCGGGAGAAGCACAGATACGCAGTATTTT.

The rearrangement joins TRBV7-2 to TRBJ2-7, with a tentative D call TRBD2 (5 bases). Germline V lookup: CDR1 SGHTA, CDR2 FQGNSA. The CDR3 spans 12 residues. Deletions cut 8 bases from V and 0 bases from J, with 8 bases between. CDR3 amino acids: CASGGSSYEQYF. The CDR3 DNA sequence: TGTGCCAGCGGCGGGTCCTCCTACGAGCAGTACTTC.

Note on this clone: Other DNA sequences in this sample translate to the same CDR3. This chain joins TRBV5-1 and TRBJ2-4; a weak D match, TRBD1 (5 bases). The V end lost 0 bases, the J end lost 6 bases, and 7 bases lay between the germline ends. CDR3 size: 13 residues. Germline loops: CDR1 SGHRS, CDR2 YFSETQ. Written as DNA, the CDR3 is TGCGCCAGCAGCTTGGAGCAGGGAAACATTCAGTACTTC. Its translation: CASSLEQGNIQYF.

In this sample, this clone turned up many times. The rearrangement links TRBV6-1 to TRBJ2-7; D gene unclear. V was pared by 3 bases and J by 2 bases, with 14 bases between. The CDR3 loop spans 15 amino acids. Germline assignment: CDR1 MNHNS and CDR2 SASEGT. The CDR3 is CASSEARTLTYEQYF. CDR3 in DNA: TGTGCCAGCAGTGAGGCGAGAACTCTGACCTACGAGCAGTACTTC.

This chain joins TRBV27 and TRBJ1-2, with a weak D call TRBD1 (5 bases). The CDR3 has 13 residues. The V end lost 6 bases, the J end lost 4 bases, and 12 bases lay between the germline ends. The germline V gene has CDR1 MNHEY and CDR2 SMNVEV (reference sequence). The CDR3 nucleotides read TGTGCCAGCAGATCCCCCGGGGGCTATGGCTACACCTTC. It encodes CASRSPGGYGYTF.

V usage is TRBV7-1 and J usage is TRBJ2-7; 10 bases are a match to TRBD1. TRBV7-1 is identified as an open reading frame with a role that is uncertain. V shed 1 base and J 3 bases; nucleotides not matched to a gene: 6. The CDR3 has 16 amino acids. The CDR3 spells CASSSVRTGGFYEQYF. CDR3 bases: TGTGCCAGCAGCTCAGTCCGGACAGGGGGATTCTACGAGCAGTACTTC.

CDR3 residues: CASKRALSAGANVLTF. The CDR3 DNA sequence: TGTGCCAGTAAGAGGGCCTTGTCTGCTGGGGCCAACGTCCTGACTTTC. This chain connects TRBV19 to TRBJ2-6; a possible D gene is TRBD2 (5 bases). This CDR3 region has 16 residues. Trimming shortened V by 7 bases and J by 2 bases, and 15 bases separated the two germline ends. From germline, CDR1 is LNHDA and CDR2 SQIVND (reference sequence).

The CDR3 DNA is TGTGCCAGCAGTTTGGGCGACTATGGCTACACCTTC. Its protein is CASSLGDYGYTF. The rearrangement uses TRBV28 and TRBJ1-2, with no clear D. This CDR3 has 12 amino acids. Germline lookup yields CDR1 MDHEN and CDR2 SYDVKM. V was cut by 3 bases and J by 3 bases, with 5 bases left in between.